Listed here are 6 T cell receptor beta chains from one sample, sequenced in a study of response to subunit inactivated influenza vaccine (dated by TCRdb to about 2018). Libraries were prepared through RT-PCR. Reads for this sample came from an Illumina HiSeq 2500. Starting from the raw public reads, TCRdb applied fastp trimming at Q25, assembled clones with MiXCR and retained in-frame beta chains. Rows matching on CDR3 protein sequence are summarized as one entry with the most common DNA and genes. This sample lists about 500,000 distinct CDR3 sequences; approximately 15% were detected once. Less than 4% of the sample belongs to the ten largest clones. Source: CD4+ T cells sorted from PBMCs, taken roughly 24 months after vaccination. These receptors were taken from a man between 50 and 75 years old who received an inactivated influenza vaccine. Donor details come from another sample of the same person, matched by shared clones.

This clonotype was observed a handful of times. This chain connects TRBV9 to TRBJ2-2, with TRBD1 matching over 11 bases. V trimming: 4 bases; J trimming: 5 bases; junction bases outside the gene matches: 1. CDR3 length equals 14 residues. The germline CDR1 and CDR2 sequences are SGDLS and YYNGEE. CDR3 sequence reads: CASSRDRGTGELFF. The CDR3 coding sequence is TGTGCCAGCAGCAGGGACAGGGGGACCGGGGAGCTGTTTTTT.

This clonotype came up a few times. The V call is TRBV6-2 or TRBV6-3, the J call TRBJ2-7; D may be TRBD1 (6 bases). Germline V CDR1 and CDR2: MNHEY, SVGEGT. This CDR3 is 15 amino acids long. V gave up 3 bases and J gave up 2 bases, with 14 bases separating them. In DNA form, the CDR3 reads TGTGCCAGCAGTTATACGGCAGGGGACGCCTACGAGCAGTACTTC. Protein product: CASSYTAGDAYEQYF.

This clonotype was detected a few times. This chain links TRBV20-1 with TRBJ2-1, with TRBD2 matching over 9 bases. J was trimmed by 6 bases and V by 6 bases; bases with no gene match: 21. The V gene's germline CDR1 is DFQATT and CDR2 SNEGSKA (reference sequence). This CDR3 comprises 18 residues. The CDR3 DNA sequence: TGCAGTGCGGAGGGCCCCTATTATAGCGGGAGAGGGTCCAATGAGCAGTTCTTC. It specifies CSAEGPYYSGRGSNEQFF.

The J gene is TRBJ1-6, the V gene TRBV25-1; perhaps TRBD1 as D (5 bases). Trimming cost V 1 base and J 9 bases, with 10 bases left between them. This CDR3 has 14 amino acids. Germline CDR1 is MGHDK and CDR2 is SYGVNS. CDR3 in DNA: TGTGCCAGCAGTGAATTGGGGGTTCGTTCACCCCTCCACTTT. Amino acids: CASSELGVRSPLHF.

The chain uses TRBV4-2 and TRBJ1-4, with TRBD1 identical over 9 bases. This CDR3 region has 20 residues. V trimming: 0 bases; J trimming: 8 bases; junction bases outside the gene matches: 19. Per the germline V gene, CDR1 is LGHNA and CDR2 is YNFKEQ. DNA of the CDR3: TGTGCCAGCAGCCAAGACTACGCCCTCGGGACAGGGTCTCGAAGGGAAAAACTGTTTTTT. Amino acid sequence: CASSQDYALGTGSRREKLFF.

The V and J genes are TRBV6-5 and TRBJ2-3, with 10 bases matching TRBD2. The CDR3 consists of 18 residues. After removal of 0 bases from V and 2 bases from J, the junction contained 8 bases not matched to a gene. Germline V lookup: CDR1 MNHEY, CDR2 SVGAGI. The chain's CDR3 is CASSYSSSSGRYTDTQYF. In DNA, the CDR3 is TGTGCCAGCAGTTACTCGAGTTCTAGCGGGAGATACACAGATACGCAGTATTTT.